The 3 T cell receptor beta chains presented below share a single source sample, sequenced in a study of T cell responses to AZD1222 COVID-19 vaccine. The data were produced by immunoSEQ multiplex PCR, yet TCRdb's version contains in-frame clones alone and is incomplete. The sample has approximately 140,000 clones, more than 90% seen once. The sample here was peripheral blood, taken 28 days after the second AZD1222 dose. The receptors originated from an adult who received the AZD1222 COVID-19 vaccine.

This rearrangement joins TRBV21-1 to TRBJ2-3; no DNA check was done on the table's D call, TRBD1. TRBV21-1 is marked as a pseudogene. The CDR3 consists of 16 residues. In DNA form, the CDR3 reads TGTGCCAGCAGCAAGCCGGGACAGGGTGTGAGAGATACGCAGTATTTT. Translated: CASSKPGQGVRDTQYF.

This rearrangement joins TRBV5-6 to TRBJ1-1, with TRBD1 matching 8 bases. The CDR3 is 17 residues long. With V trimmed by 3 bases and J by 6 bases, 16 bases remained unmatched. The V gene's germline CDR1 is SGHDT and CDR2 YYEEEE. The DNA of the CDR3 is TGTGCCAGCAGCTCAACCGGGACAGGCTGGGGGTTGGCTGAAGCTTTCTTT. Translation: CASSSTGTGWGLAEAFF.

The gene calls are TRBV30 and TRBJ1-3, with unresolved D. Trimming shortened V by 2 bases and J by 4 bases, and 9 bases separated the two germline ends. The germline V gene encodes CDR1 GTSNPN and CDR2 SVGIG (reference sequence). The CDR3 has 13 amino acids. The DNA of the CDR3 is TGTGCCTGGAGTTGGGTTATCGGAAACACCATATATTTT. It specifies CAWSWVIGNTIYF.